Each of the 12 T cell receptor beta chains below was sequenced from the same sample in a study of cytomegalovirus exposure and HLA in healthy donors. Primers included in the PCR were 60 Vbeta and 13 Jbeta primers. Assay: immunoSEQ multiplex PCR; the TCRdb copy retains only in-frame clones and omits some. The top ten hold 5.5% to 6% of the sample, which has roughly 150,000 clones, roughly four fifths seen once. Sequenced input: PBMCs. These receptors originate from a man aged 25-45 years in good health and CMV-seropositive.

The chain links TRBV6-6 to TRBJ2-5; 16 bases align to TRBD2. Germline V gene data show CDR1 as MNHNY and CDR2 as SVGAGI (reference sequence). Trimming at V came to 8 bases and at J to 5 bases, leaving 5 bases not matched to a gene. The CDR3 sequence is 15 residues long. CDR3 in DNA: TGTGCCAGCGGGACTAGCGGGGGGGCCAGGGAGACCCAGTACTTC. It codes for CASGTSGGARETQYF.

As concerns this clone: The sample holds other DNA sequences that translate to the same CDR3. The chain carries TRBV30 and TRBJ1-2; perhaps TRBD1 as D (5 bases). The CDR3 is 11 residues long. V shed 4 bases and J shed 2 bases, with 5 bases lying between them. CDR1 and CDR2 from the germline V gene are GTSNPN and SVGIG (reference sequence). CDR3 loop: CAWTGNYGYTF. CDR3 DNA sequence: TGTGCCTGGACAGGGAACTATGGCTACACCTTC.

The V call is TRBV15, the J call TRBJ2-7; possible D gene TRBD2, 7 bases. Trimming took off 5 bases at V and 5 bases at J, with 10 bases between the two ends. This CDR3 region has 12 residues. Germline lookup yields CDR1 LNHNV and CDR2 YYDKDF (reference sequence). The CDR3 DNA reads as TGTGCCACCAGCCCGGGGGGCCACGAGCAGTACTTC. It encodes CATSPGGHEQYF.

This clone appeared a single time. The V gene is TRBV19, the J gene TRBJ2-7; 12 bases match TRBD2. The CDR3 is made up of 17 amino acids. The germline V gene encodes CDR1 LNHDA and CDR2 SQIVND (reference sequence). V dropped 4 bases and J dropped 6; count of bases not matched to a gene: 13. The CDR3 nucleotides read TGTGCCAGTAGTACTATCCTGACTAGCGGGAGTGGTCTCGAGCAGTACTTC. The encoded protein is CASSTILTSGSGLEQYF.

This chain links TRBV21-1 with TRBJ1-6. TRBV21-1 is listed as a pseudogene. The CDR3 runs to 19 residues. The DNA for the CDR3 is TGTGCCAGCAGCCAGAGGAGAACGCTCCGGCAACATGATAATTCACCCCTCCACTTT. Amino acids: CASSQRRTLRQHDNSPLHF.

This clone has just a few counts. This sequence joins TRBV30 and TRBJ2-3; D possibly corresponds to TRBD1 (5 bases). Between the trimmed V and J ends, which lost 2 bases and 4 bases, there was a span of 10 bases. This CDR3 spans 13 amino acids. Germline lookup yields CDR1 GTSNPN and CDR2 SVGIG (reference sequence). CDR3 DNA: TGTGCCTGGAGTATAGGGGATGCAGATACGCAGTATTTT. As protein: CAWSIGDADTQYF.

In DNA, the CDR3 is TGTGCCAGCAGCTTATTTTCAGGACAGATAGCTAACTATGGCTACACCTTC. Translation gives CASSLFSGQIANYGYTF. The chain joins TRBV7-9 to TRBJ1-2; the D gene is possibly TRBD1 (6 bases). This CDR3 is built from 17 residues. Germline CDR1 reads SEHNR; CDR2 reads FQNEAQ (reference sequence). V was pared by 2 bases and J by 0 bases, with 16 bases between. Drawing the rest from reference TRBV7-9 and TRBJ1-2, the complete variable domain is DTGVSQNPRHKITKRGQNVTFRCDPISEHNRLYWYRQTLGQGPEFLTYFQNEAQLEKSRLLSDRFSAERPKGSFSTLEIQRTEQGDSAMYLCASSLFSGQIANYGYTFGSGTRLTVV.

The gene calls are TRBV27 and TRBJ2-7, with TRBD2 as a possible D gene (5 bases). The germline V gene has CDR1 MNHEY and CDR2 SMNVEV (reference sequence). Trimming pared 8 bases from V and 2 bases from J, leaving 13 bases between. This CDR3 has 13 amino acids. CDR3 DNA sequence: TGTGCCAGCGGTTGGACTTCTACCTACGAGCAGTACTTC. Translating it yields CASGWTSTYEQYF.

V usage is TRBV30 and J usage is TRBJ2-1; D is perhaps TRBD2 (7 bases). This CDR3 comprises 16 residues. Looked up from germline, CDR1 is GTSNPN and CDR2 is SVGIG (reference sequence). Trimming cost V 3 bases and J 3 bases, with 18 bases left between them. The CDR3 DNA is TGTGCCTGGAGCGGAGGGGGGGACCTGTACTACAATGAGCAGTTCTTC. Protein product: CAWSGGGDLYYNEQFF.

This chain joins TRBV30 and TRBJ2-5; 9 bases agree with TRBD2. The CDR3 has 15 amino acids. In germline, CDR1 is GTSNPN, CDR2 SVGIG (reference sequence). V gave up 0 bases and J gave up 2 bases; unmatched junction bases: 4. The CDR3 is CAWSVGLAGQETQYF. CDR3 nucleotides: TGTGCCTGGAGTGTCGGTCTAGCGGGGCAAGAGACCCAGTACTTC.

The V gene is TRBV5-1, the J gene TRBJ2-5; TRBD2 matches at 10 bases. Trimming cost V 2 bases and J 4 bases; bases outside gene matches: 5. Germline loops: CDR1 SGHRS, CDR2 YFSETQ. The CDR3 covers 15 residues. CDR3 in amino acids: CASSLTSGDGETQYF. DNA for the CDR3: TGCGCCAGCAGCTTAACTAGCGGGGATGGAGAGACCCAGTACTTC.

The table lists this clone with a count of one. The CDR3 is CASSETRRGNEQFF. The CDR3 DNA follows: TGTGCCAGCAGTGAGACTAGAAGGGGCAATGAGCAGTTCTTC. The chain carries TRBV7-9 and TRBJ2-1, with D perhaps matching TRBD2 (6 bases). The CDR3 has 14 amino acids. V was shortened by 6 bases and J by 6 bases, with 15 bases between the two germline ends. In germline, CDR1 is SEHNR, CDR2 FQNEAQ (reference sequence). Together with reference TRBV7-9 and TRBJ2-1, the CDR3 gives the full variable domain: DTGVSQNPRHKITKRGQNVTFRCDPISEHNRLYWYRQTLGQGPEFLTYFQNEAQLEKSRLLSDRFSAERPKGSFSTLEIQRTEQGDSAMYLCASSETRRGNEQFFGPGTRLTVL.